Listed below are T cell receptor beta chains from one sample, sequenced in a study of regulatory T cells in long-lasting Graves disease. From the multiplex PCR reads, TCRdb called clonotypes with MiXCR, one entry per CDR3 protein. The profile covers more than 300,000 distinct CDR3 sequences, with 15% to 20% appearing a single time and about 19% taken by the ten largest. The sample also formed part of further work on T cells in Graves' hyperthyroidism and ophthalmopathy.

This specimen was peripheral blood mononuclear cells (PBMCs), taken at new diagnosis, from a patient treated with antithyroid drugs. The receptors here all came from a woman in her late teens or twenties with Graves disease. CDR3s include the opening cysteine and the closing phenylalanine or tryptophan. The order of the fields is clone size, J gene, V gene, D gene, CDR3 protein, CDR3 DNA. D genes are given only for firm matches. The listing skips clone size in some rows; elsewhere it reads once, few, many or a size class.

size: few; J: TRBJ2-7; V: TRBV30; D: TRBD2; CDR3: CAWRFTSGGSYEQYF; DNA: TGTGCCTGGAGATTCACTAGCGGGGGTTCCTACGAGCAGTACTTC
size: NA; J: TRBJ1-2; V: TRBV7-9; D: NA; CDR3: CASSPPAGRPNYGYTF; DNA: TGTGCCAGCAGCCCCCCGGCCGGGCGACCTAACTATGGCTACACCTTC
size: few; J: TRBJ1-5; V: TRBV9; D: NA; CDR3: CASSVGVGRGVSGAQHF; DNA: TGTGCCAGCAGCGTAGGGGTGGGTAGGGGAGTCTCGGGAGCCCAGCATTTT
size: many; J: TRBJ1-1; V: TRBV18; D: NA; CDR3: CASSPPSARNTEAFF; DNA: TGTGCCAGCTCACCCCCCTCGGCCAGGAACACTGAAGCTTTCTTT
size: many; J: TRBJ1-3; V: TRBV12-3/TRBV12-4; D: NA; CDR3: CASSLGQGSNTIYF; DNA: TGTGCCAGCAGTTTAGGGCAGGGGAGTAACACCATATATTTT
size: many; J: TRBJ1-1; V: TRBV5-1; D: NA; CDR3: CASSLGPGFFSAEAFF; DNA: TGCGCCAGCAGCTTAGGGCCGGGGTTTTTTAGTGCTGAAGCTTTCTTT
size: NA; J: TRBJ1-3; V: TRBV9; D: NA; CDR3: CASSDTGLSGNTIYF; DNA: TGTGCCAGCAGCGACACAGGGCTCTCTGGAAACACCATATATTTT
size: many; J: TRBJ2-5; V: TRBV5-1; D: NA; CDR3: CASSLAGLPRQETQYF; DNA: TGCGCCAGCAGCTTGGCCGGCTTACCTCGTCAAGAGACCCAGTACTTC
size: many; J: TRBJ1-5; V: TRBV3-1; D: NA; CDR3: CASSTGVEQNQPQHF; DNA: TGTGCCAGCAGTACCGGGGTGGAACAGAATCAGCCCCAGCATTTT
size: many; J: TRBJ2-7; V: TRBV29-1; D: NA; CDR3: CSASFGIGSTGEQYF; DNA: TGCAGCGCTTCCTTTGGTATTGGGTCGACAGGCGAGCAGTACTTC
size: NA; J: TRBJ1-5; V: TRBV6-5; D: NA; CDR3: CASSYSLTREGSNQPQHF; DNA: TGTGCCAGCAGTTACTCGTTAACCCGGGAAGGGAGCAATCAGCCCCAGCATTTT
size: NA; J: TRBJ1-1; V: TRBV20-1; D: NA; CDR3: CSAREGHLNTEAFF; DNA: TGCAGTGCCCGCGAGGGACACCTGAACACTGAAGCTTTCTTT
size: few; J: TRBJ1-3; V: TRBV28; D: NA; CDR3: CATSPGEAGNTIYF; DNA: TGTGCCACCAGCCCGGGGGAAGCTGGAAACACCATATATTTT
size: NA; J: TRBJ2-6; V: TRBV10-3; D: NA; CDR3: CATKKEGLYSGANVLTF; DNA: TGTGCCACCAAGAAAGAGGGATTATACTCTGGGGCCAACGTCCTGACTTTC
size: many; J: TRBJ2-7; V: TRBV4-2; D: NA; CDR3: CASSQGSGPSYEQYF; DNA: TGTGCCAGCAGCCAAGGGAGCGGGCCCTCCTACGAGCAGTACTTC
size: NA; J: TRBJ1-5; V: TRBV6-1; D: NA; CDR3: CASSEWQGSGYQPQHF; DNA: TGTGCCAGCAGTGAATGGCAGGGAAGCGGATATCAGCCCCAGCATTTT
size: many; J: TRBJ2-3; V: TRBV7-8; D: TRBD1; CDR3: CASSPQGDGDTQYF; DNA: TGTGCCAGCAGCCCTCAGGGGGATGGAGATACGCAGTATTTT
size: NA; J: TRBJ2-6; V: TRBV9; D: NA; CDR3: CASSVDPSGANVLTF; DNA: TGTGCCAGCAGCGTAGATCCCTCTGGGGCCAACGTCCTGACTTTC
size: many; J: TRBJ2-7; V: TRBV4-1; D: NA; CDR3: CASSQEGAGGEQYF; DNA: TGCGCCAGCAGCCAAGAGGGGGCTGGGGGAGAGCAGTACTTC
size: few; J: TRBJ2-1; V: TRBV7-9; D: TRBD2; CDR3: CASSRGKGTSGGRSSYNEQFF; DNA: TGTGCCAGCAGCAGGGGCAAAGGGACTAGCGGGGGTAGGAGCTCCTACAATGAGCAGTTCTTC
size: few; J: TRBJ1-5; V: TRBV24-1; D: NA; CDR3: CATSDGSLGSGNQPQHF; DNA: TGTGCCACCAGTGATGGCAGTTTGGGTAGTGGTAATCAGCCCCAGCATTTT
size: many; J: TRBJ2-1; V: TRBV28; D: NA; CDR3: CASTRGGFLRDEQFF; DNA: TGTGCCAGCACTAGGGGGGGATTCCTTCGCGATGAGCAGTTCTTC
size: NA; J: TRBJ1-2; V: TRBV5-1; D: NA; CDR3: CASSTTRTATYGYTF; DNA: TGCGCCAGCAGCACAACGAGGACAGCAACTTATGGCTACACCTTC
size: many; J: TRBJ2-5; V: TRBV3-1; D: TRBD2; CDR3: CASSQGKAGGETQYF; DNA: TGTGCCAGCAGCCAAGGGAAAGCGGGAGGGGAGACCCAGTACTTC
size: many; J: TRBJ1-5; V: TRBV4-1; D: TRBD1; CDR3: CASSQVTGGGGQPQHF; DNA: TGCGCCAGCAGCCAAGTGACAGGGGGAGGAGGGCAGCCCCAGCATTTT
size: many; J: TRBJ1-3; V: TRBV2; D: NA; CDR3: CASLRGVGRSGNTIYF; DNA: TGTGCCAGCCTCAGGGGAGTGGGACGCTCTGGAAACACCATATATTTT
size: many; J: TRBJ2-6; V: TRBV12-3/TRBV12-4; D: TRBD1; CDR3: CASREGPGGSGANVLTF; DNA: TGTGCCAGCAGAGAAGGTCCAGGGGGCTCTGGGGCCAACGTCCTGACTTTC
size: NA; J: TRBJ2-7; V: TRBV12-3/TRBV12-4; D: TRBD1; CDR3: CASSLKGADTGDEQYF; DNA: TGTGCCAGCAGTTTGAAGGGGGCCGACACCGGGGACGAGCAGTACTTC
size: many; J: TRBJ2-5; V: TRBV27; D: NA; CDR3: CASSLGGPSETQYF; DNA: TGTGCCAGCAGTTTGGGGGGGCCGAGTGAGACCCAGTACTTC
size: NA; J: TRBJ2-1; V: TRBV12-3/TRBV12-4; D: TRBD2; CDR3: CASSSPASGRGDEQFF; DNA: TGTGCCAGCAGTTCCCCGGCTAGCGGGAGAGGCGATGAGCAGTTCTTC
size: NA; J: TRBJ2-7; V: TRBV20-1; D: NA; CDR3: CSAGTPSIEQYF; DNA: TGCAGTGCTGGAACCCCCTCTATCGAGCAGTACTTC
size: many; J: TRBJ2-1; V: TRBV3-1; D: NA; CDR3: CASSRNPGDSYNEQFF; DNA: TGTGCCAGCAGCCGTAACCCGGGGGACTCCTACAATGAGCAGTTCTTC
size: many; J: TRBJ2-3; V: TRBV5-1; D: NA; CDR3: CASSFSGMGTDTQYF; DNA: TGCGCCAGCAGCTTTTCAGGGATGGGGACAGATACGCAGTATTTT
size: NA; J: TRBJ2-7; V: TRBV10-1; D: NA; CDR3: CASSENGFEYF; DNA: TGCGCCAGCAGTGAAAACGGGTTCGAGTACTTC
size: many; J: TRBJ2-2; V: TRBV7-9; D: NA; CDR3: CASPGITGELFF; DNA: TGTGCCAGCCCAGGAATCACCGGGGAGCTGTTTTTT
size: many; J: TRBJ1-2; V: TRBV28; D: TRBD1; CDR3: CASTARAGQGNYGYTF; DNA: TGTGCCAGCACCGCCCGGGCAGGACAGGGGAACTATGGCTACACCTTC